What follows are 23 T cell receptor beta chains derived from one specimen sequenced in a study of T-cell memory formation after mild COVID-19. TCRdb reprocessed the 5' RACE reads via MiXCR and lists one record per CDR3 protein. The sample has hundreds of thousands of distinct CDR3 sequences, more than 20% seen once; the top ten hold around 13%. The sequenced sample consisted of PBMCs or a T cell subset sorted from them (not recorded which). These TCRs come from an adult woman who had mild COVID-19 (a few samples of this study predate the infection). Cell type and time point are not known.

This clonotype was detected a few times. The chain is built from TRBV18 and TRBJ1-2, with D possibly matching TRBD1 (5 bases). Germline V lookup: CDR1 KGHSH, CDR2 LQKENI. V lost 2 bases and J 0 bases, leaving 10 bases between the germline ends. The CDR3 spans 15 residues. As DNA, the CDR3 is TGTGCCAGCTCACCAGGGGCGAGCGCTAACTATGGCTACACCTTC. Its translation is CASSPGASANYGYTF.

V is TRBV7-2 and J is TRBJ1-1; no clear D gene. The germline V gene encodes CDR1 SGHTA and CDR2 FQGNSA. V was clipped by 1 base and J by 3 bases, with 6 bases between them. The CDR3 loop spans 13 amino acids. The CDR3 DNA sequence: TGTGCCAGCAGCTTAGAGGGTGACACTGAAGCTTTCTTT. Residues: CASSLEGDTEAFF. Supplemented by reference TRBV7-2 and TRBJ1-1, the full variable domain reads GAGVSQSPSNKVTEKGKDVELRCDPISGHTALYWYRQSLGQGLEFLIYFQGNSAPDKSGLPSDRFSAERTGGSVSTLTIQRTQQEDSAVYLCASSLEGDTEAFFGQGTRLTVV.

The count of this clonotype is one. V and J are TRBV4-3 and TRBJ1-1; D may be TRBD1 (5 bases). From germline, CDR1 is LGHNA and CDR2 YSLEER. V was clipped by 5 bases and J by 0 bases, with 19 bases between them. The CDR3 is 17 residues long. CDR3 DNA: TGCGCCAGCAGCTACGTACGGGCAGGGCGAGTGAACACTGAAGCTTTCTTT. Translation: CASSYVRAGRVNTEAFF.

This clonotype appeared a few times. V usage is TRBV6-5 and J usage is TRBJ2-3; D not resolved. V lost 5 bases to trimming and J lost 2 bases, with 8 bases between them. Germline V gene sequence: CDR1 MNHEY, CDR2 SVGAGI. The CDR3 extends over 13 amino acids. The CDR3: CASSRVVTDTQYF. Written as DNA, the CDR3 is TGTGCCAGCAGTCGCGTGGTCACAGATACGCAGTATTTT.

This clonotype showed up just a few times. The chain couples TRBV7-2 to TRBJ2-3; 10 bases match TRBD2. From germline, CDR1 is SGHTA and CDR2 FQGNSA. CDR3 length: 16 residues. Trimming cost V 5 bases and J 6 bases; bases outside gene matches: 11. Written as DNA, the CDR3 is TGTGCCAGCAGCATGTATACTAGCGGGGCGAAGGATACGCAGTATTTT. It is translated as CASSMYTSGAKDTQYF.

The J gene is TRBJ1-1, the V gene TRBV7-9; D uncertain. The CDR3 has 15 amino acids. V lost 0 bases and J lost 1, with 9 bases in between. Germline V gives CDR1 SEHNR, CDR2 FQNEAQ (reference sequence). This CDR3 reads CASSLAHAGNTEAFF. As DNA, the CDR3 is TGTGCCAGCAGCTTAGCGCACGCGGGGAACACTGAAGCTTTCTTT.

This clonotype has a handful of counts. The J gene is TRBJ2-5, the V gene TRBV7-2, with 14 bases lining up with TRBD2. CDR1 and CDR2 from the germline V gene are SGHTA and FQGNSA. The CDR3 has 17 amino acids. V lost 4 bases and J lost 4; bases outside the gene matches: 8. CDR3 DNA sequence: TGTGCCAGCAGCTCATGGTCGGGACTAGCGGGAGCAGAGACCCAGTACTTC. Its protein product is CASSSWSGLAGAETQYF.

The sample holds a few counts of this clonotype. The chain carries TRBV6-2 or TRBV6-3 and TRBJ2-2; tentatively, D is TRBD1 (5 bases). This CDR3 is built from 14 residues. The V end was cut by 5 bases, the J end by 5 bases, with 12 bases between. Germline V gives CDR1 MNHEY, CDR2 SVGEGT. DNA of the CDR3: TGTGCCAGCAGTCCGGACATACTAACCGGGGAGCTGTTTTTT. Residues: CASSPDILTGELFF.

This clonotype showed up many times. V gene TRBV12-3 or TRBV12-4 combines with J gene TRBJ1-1, with no clear D. V lost 3 bases to trimming and J lost 0 bases, with 8 bases between them. The length of the CDR3 is 14 residues. The CDR3 nucleotides are TGTGCCAGCAGTTTTAAGGAACTGAACACTGAAGCTTTCTTT. This translates into CASSFKELNTEAFF.

The chain couples TRBV30 to TRBJ1-2; D unresolved. Germline V gives CDR1 GTSNPN, CDR2 SVGIG (reference sequence). Trimming removed 7 bases at V and 1 base at J, with 10 bases between. The CDR3 contains 12 residues. In DNA form, the CDR3 reads TGTGCCTCGGCGGGGTATAACTATGGCTACACCTTC. It is translated as CASAGYNYGYTF.

The chain has TRBV14 and TRBJ1-6, with unresolved D. The CDR3 consists of 15 residues. Germline V CDR1 and CDR2: SGHDN, FVKESK. Between the trimmed V and J ends, which lost 2 bases and 7 bases, there was a span of 12 bases. CDR3 sequence reads: CASSQQVTRNSPLHF. As DNA, the CDR3 is TGTGCCAGCAGCCAACAGGTCACCAGGAATTCACCCCTCCACTTT.

The chain is built from TRBV2 and TRBJ1-2; weak D call: TRBD1 (5 bases). V was trimmed by 7 bases and J by 3 bases, leaving 15 bases between them. The CDR3 length is 14 residues. The V gene's germline CDR1 is SNHLY and CDR2 FYNNEI. CDR3 sequence: CASKVPGKDYGYTF. In nucleotides, the CDR3 is TGTGCCAGCAAAGTTCCAGGGAAGGACTATGGCTACACCTTC.

This clonotype showed up many times. The V and J genes are TRBV30 and TRBJ2-2, with TRBD2 as a possible D gene (5 bases). Germline V gene data show CDR1 as GTSNPN and CDR2 as SVGIG (reference sequence). V was cut by 5 bases and J by 1 base, with 11 bases left in between. The CDR3 length is 14 residues. The chain's CDR3 is CAWSSRVNTGELFF. The DNA for the CDR3 is TGTGCCTGGTCCTCGCGGGTGAACACCGGGGAGCTGTTTTTT.

This clonotype was seen at least ten times. V gene TRBV3-1 combines with J gene TRBJ2-1; 7 bases fit TRBD2. This CDR3 has 15 amino acids. J was trimmed by 3 bases and V by 0 bases; bases with no gene match: 2. Germline V gene sequence: CDR1 LGHDT, CDR2 YNNKEL (reference sequence). Here the CDR3 DNA reads TGTGCCAGCAGCCAAGATCCTAGCGGCTACAATGAGCAGTTCTTC. Protein sequence: CASSQDPSGYNEQFF.

DNA of the CDR3: TGTGCCAGCAGCCAAGCTCTAGCGGGAGGCGGCTACGAGCAGTACTTC. Translated, it gives CASSQALAGGGYEQYF. The chain employs TRBV4-2 and TRBJ2-7, with TRBD2 identical over 11 bases. Germline CDR1 and CDR2: LGHNA and YNFKEQ. V was pared by 1 base and J by 3 bases, with 5 bases of the junction left unmatched. This CDR3 spans 16 amino acids.

This clonotype was observed a few times. This chain joins TRBV29-1 and TRBJ2-1; D remains ambiguous. This CDR3 comprises 14 residues. The germline V gene encodes CDR1 SQVTM and CDR2 ANQGSEA. Trimming stripped 4 bases from V and 1 base from J, with 11 bases between. The CDR3 DNA sequence: TGCAGCGTTGTGAGCAGGCGGTCCTACAATGAGCAGTTCTTC. As protein: CSVVSRRSYNEQFF.

This clonotype was seen a handful of times. The chain joins TRBV20-1 to TRBJ1-5; a weak D match, TRBD1 (5 bases). Germline V gene sequence: CDR1 DFQATT, CDR2 SNEGSKA (reference sequence). Trimming pared 4 bases from V and 0 bases from J, leaving 10 bases between. This CDR3 contains 14 residues. In DNA, the CDR3 is TGCAGTGCTAATGGGGGACTTAGCAATCAGCCCCAGCATTTT. Its translation is CSANGGLSNQPQHF.

This chain connects TRBV29-1 to TRBJ2-7; no reliable D call. Germline V gene data show CDR1 as SQVTM and CDR2 as ANQGSEA. This CDR3 spans 13 amino acids. The V end lost 7 bases, the J end lost 1 base, and 14 bases lay between the germline ends. The CDR3 DNA is TGCAGCGGAGTCCCGGCCGGGTCCTACGAGCAGTACTTC. Protein sequence: CSGVPAGSYEQYF.

This clonotype was observed at least ten times. The genes are TRBV12-3 or TRBV12-4 and TRBJ2-7, with D perhaps TRBD2 (6 bases). The CDR3 is 14 residues long. With 5 bases removed from V and 2 bases from J, the gap between germline ends came to 13 bases. The CDR3 spells CASSQVPGAYEQYF. The CDR3 coding sequence is TGTGCCAGCAGTCAAGTGCCGGGGGCCTACGAGCAGTACTTC.

This clonotype came up a few times. This chain connects TRBV7-9 to TRBJ2-7, with 7 bases identical to TRBD2. The germline V gene has CDR1 SEHNR and CDR2 FQNEAQ (reference sequence). The CDR3 is made up of 15 amino acids. Germline trimming cut 6 bases from V and 0 bases from J; bases unmatched to any gene: 8. This CDR3 reads CASRDSSGYSYEQYF. DNA of the CDR3: TGTGCCAGCAGGGATTCTAGCGGCTACTCCTACGAGCAGTACTTC.

This chain links TRBV27 with TRBJ2-5, with D hard to call. The CDR3 length is 13 residues. The germline V gene has CDR1 MNHEY and CDR2 SMNVEV (reference sequence). V gave up 5 bases and J gave up 1 base, with 8 bases separating them. CDR3: CASSMSGQETQYF. The CDR3 DNA follows: TGTGCCAGCAGTATGTCCGGCCAAGAGACCCAGTACTTC.

The chain carries TRBV11-3 and TRBJ1-2; possibly TRBD1 for D (6 bases). The CDR3 is made up of 15 amino acids. Germline assignment: CDR1 SGHNT and CDR2 YENEEA. V was shortened by 4 bases and J by 2 bases, with 14 bases between the two germline ends. The CDR3 reads CASSYPGGLNYGYTF. The CDR3 region has the DNA TGTGCCAGCAGCTACCCCGGGGGGCTGAACTATGGCTACACCTTC.

The chain joins TRBV28 to TRBJ1-5; 8 bases agree with TRBD1. There are 18 residues in the CDR3. V shed 4 bases and J 10 bases; nucleotides not matched to a gene: 21. Germline-derived CDR1 and CDR2 are MDHEN and SYDVKM. In DNA, the CDR3 is TGTGCCAGCAGTTCAGACTCGGGACAGGACATCATACATAATCCCCAGCATTTT. It codes for CASSSDSGQDIIHNPQHF.